Sequencing of this TCR beta chain was carried out in a study of blood T cell repertoires in COVID-19. The CDR3 length is 14 residues. Trimming removed 4 bases at V and 1 base at J, with 7 bases between. CDR1 is LGHNA and CDR2 is YSLEER in the germline V gene. Sequenced by immunoSEQ multiplex PCR; TCRdb stores in-frame clones only, minus some. The table lists around 41,000 clones, roughly 87% of them singletons. Sequenced input: peripheral blood. The receptor was derived from a woman older than 75 with active COVID-19. The V and J genes are TRBV4-3 and TRBJ2-2; D is ambiguous. The CDR3 nucleotides read TGCGCCAGCAGCCTCCAGGAGAACACCGGGGAGCTGTTTTTT. The encoded protein is CASSLQENTGELFF.